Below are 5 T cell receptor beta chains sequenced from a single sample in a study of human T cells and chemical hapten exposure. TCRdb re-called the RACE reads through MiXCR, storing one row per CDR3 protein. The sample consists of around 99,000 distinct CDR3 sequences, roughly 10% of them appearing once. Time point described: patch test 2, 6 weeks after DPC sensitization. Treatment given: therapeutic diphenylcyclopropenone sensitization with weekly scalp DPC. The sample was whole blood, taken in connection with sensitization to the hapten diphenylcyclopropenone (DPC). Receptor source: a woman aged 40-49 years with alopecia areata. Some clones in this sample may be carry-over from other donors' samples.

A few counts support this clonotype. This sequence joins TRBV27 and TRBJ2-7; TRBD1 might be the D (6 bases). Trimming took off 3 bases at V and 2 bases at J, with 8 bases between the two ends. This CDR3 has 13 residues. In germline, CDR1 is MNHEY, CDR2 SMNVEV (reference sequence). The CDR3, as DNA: TGTGCCAGCAGTTTTGCAGGGGCCTACGAGCAGTACTTC. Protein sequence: CASSFAGAYEQYF.

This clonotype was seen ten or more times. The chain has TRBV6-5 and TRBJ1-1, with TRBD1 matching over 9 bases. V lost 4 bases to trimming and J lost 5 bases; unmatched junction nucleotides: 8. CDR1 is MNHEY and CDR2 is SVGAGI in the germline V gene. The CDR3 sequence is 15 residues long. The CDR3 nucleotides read TGTGCCAGCAGTTCTTGGACAGGGGCAGTGACTGAAGCTTTCTTT. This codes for CASSSWTGAVTEAFF.

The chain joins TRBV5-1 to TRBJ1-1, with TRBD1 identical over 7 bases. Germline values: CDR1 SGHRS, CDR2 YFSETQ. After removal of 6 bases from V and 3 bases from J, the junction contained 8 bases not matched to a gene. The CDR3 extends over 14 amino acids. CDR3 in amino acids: CASTREGAYTEAFF. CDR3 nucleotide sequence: TGCGCCAGCACCCGGGAGGGGGCCTACACTGAAGCTTTCTTT.

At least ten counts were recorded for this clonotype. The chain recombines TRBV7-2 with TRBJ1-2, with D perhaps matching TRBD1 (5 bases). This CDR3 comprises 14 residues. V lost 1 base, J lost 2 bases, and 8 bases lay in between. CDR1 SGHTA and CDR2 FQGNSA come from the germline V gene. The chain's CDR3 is CASSLGQGNYGYTF. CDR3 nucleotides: TGTGCCAGCAGCTTAGGTCAGGGAAACTATGGCTACACCTTC.

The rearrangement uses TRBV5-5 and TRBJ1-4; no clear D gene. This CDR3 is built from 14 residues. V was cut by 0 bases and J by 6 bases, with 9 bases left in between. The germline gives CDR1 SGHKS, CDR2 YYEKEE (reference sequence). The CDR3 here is CASSLVGIDEKLFF. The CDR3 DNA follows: TGTGCCAGCAGCTTGGTTGGCATAGATGAAAAACTGTTTTTT.